Listed here is a single TCR beta chain. Its specificity is unknown. The assay was immunoSEQ multiplex PCR, and TCRdb's table has in-frame clones only and misses some. Of roughly 2 million clones in the sample, 85% to 95% were seen once. The data are from a study of shared clonotypes between healthy human individuals. Overall study findings and caveats: Memory subsets generally showed lower estimated richness than naive subsets.

The naive CD8 fraction comprised CD45RO-negative cells positively selected for CCR7 and excluded terminally differentiated effector memory CD45RA+ cells. The CDR3 has 17 residues. V lost 2 bases to trimming and J lost 0 bases, with 15 bases between them. Germline CDR1 reads MNHEY; CDR2 reads SMNVEV (reference sequence). The chain carries TRBV27 and TRBJ2-3; D is uncertain. This TCR derives from a man younger than 35 in good health. The sample was naive CD8+ T cells sorted from blood. DNA of the CDR3: TGTGCCAGCAGTTTAGTAGAAGGACCCGCTAGCACAGATACGCAGTATTTT. Translated: CASSLVEGPASTDTQYF.